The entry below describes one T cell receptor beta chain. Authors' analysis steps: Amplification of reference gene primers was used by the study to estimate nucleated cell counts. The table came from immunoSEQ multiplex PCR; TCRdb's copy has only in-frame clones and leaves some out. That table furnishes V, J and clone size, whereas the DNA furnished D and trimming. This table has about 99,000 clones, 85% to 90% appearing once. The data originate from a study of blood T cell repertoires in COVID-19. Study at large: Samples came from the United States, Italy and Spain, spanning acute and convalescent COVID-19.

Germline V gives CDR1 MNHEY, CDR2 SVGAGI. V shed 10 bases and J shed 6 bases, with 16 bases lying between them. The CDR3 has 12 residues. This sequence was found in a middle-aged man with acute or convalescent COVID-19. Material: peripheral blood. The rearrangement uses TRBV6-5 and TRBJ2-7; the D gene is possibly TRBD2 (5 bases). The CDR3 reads CAIKRADSEQYF. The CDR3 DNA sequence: TGTGCCATTAAGAGGGCGGATAGCGAGCAGTACTTC.